Below are 20 T cell receptor beta chains sequenced from a single sample in a study of cytomegalovirus exposure and HLA in healthy donors. The PCR employed 60 Vbeta primers together with 13 Jbeta primers. The method was immunoSEQ multiplex PCR; TCRdb's version includes in-frame clones alone and lacks a portion of them. The table includes roughly 130,000 clones, approximately 85% detected once. Sequenced sample: PBMCs. The receptor source for this set is a boy aged 5-17 years in good health and CMV-seronegative.

The rearrangement joins TRBV4-3 to TRBJ2-7, with 9 nucleotides matching TRBD2. CDR1 is LGHNA, CDR2 YSLEER, per germline. With V trimmed by 1 base and J by 7 bases, 5 bases remained unmatched. This CDR3 is built from 14 residues. The CDR3 is CASSQVARGGEQYF. The DNA of the CDR3 is TGCGCCAGCAGCCAAGTAGCGCGGGGGGGGGAGCAGTACTTC.

The chain couples TRBV9 to TRBJ2-5, with no clear D. V shed 3 bases and J shed 2 bases, with 8 bases lying between them. The CDR3 is made up of 13 amino acids. CDR1 SGDLS and CDR2 YYNGEE come from the germline V gene. CDR3 nucleotides: TGTGCCAGCAGCGCAACTGCGCAAGAGACCCAGTACTTC. Its protein is CASSATAQETQYF.

The chain employs TRBV29-1 and TRBJ1-4; a weak D match, TRBD1 (5 bases). CDR3 length: 14 residues. Germline CDR1 and CDR2: SQVTM and ANQGSEA. Deletions cut 2 bases from V and 8 bases from J, with 15 bases between. Written as DNA, the CDR3 is TGCAGCGTTGAAAACGGGGCGGGAGGGGAAAAACTGTTTTTT. Protein product: CSVENGAGGEKLFF.

In this sample, this clone turned up a few times. This chain links TRBV5-1 with TRBJ1-4, with D possibly matching TRBD1 (6 bases). The CDR3 contains 15 residues. The germline V gene has CDR1 SGHRS and CDR2 YFSETQ. V was clipped by 2 bases and J by 8 bases, with 16 bases between them. The CDR3 bases are TGCGCCAGCAGCTTTAACAGGGTTGGAGGAGAAAAACTGTTTTTT. Its translation: CASSFNRVGGEKLFF.

Here the CDR3 DNA reads TGTGCCAGCAGCCAAGAGGGGCAGAACTATGGCTACACCTTC. Encoded protein: CASSQEGQNYGYTF. V gene TRBV4-2 combines with J gene TRBJ1-2; D may be TRBD1 (5 bases). Looked up from germline, CDR1 is LGHNA and CDR2 is YNFKEQ. The CDR3 runs to 14 residues. Trimming shortened V by 0 bases and J by 2 bases, and 7 bases separated the two germline ends.

The gene calls are TRBV29-1 and TRBJ1-1, with TRBD1 as a possible D gene (5 bases). CDR3 length: 12 residues. The V gene's germline CDR1 is SQVTM and CDR2 ANQGSEA. The ends were cut back, 7 bases at V and 0 bases at J, with 9 bases in the middle. The CDR3, as DNA: TGCAGCGCGGGGGGTATGAACACTGAAGCTTTCTTT. As protein: CSAGGMNTEAFF.

The rearrangement uses TRBV5-6 and TRBJ2-1, with D possibly TRBD1 on 5 matching bases. In germline, CDR1 is SGHDT, CDR2 YYEEEE. Trimming stripped 0 bases from V and 0 bases from J, with 7 bases between. This CDR3 contains 15 residues. The CDR3 loop is CASSLGQGSYNEQFF. The CDR3 DNA is TGTGCCAGCAGCTTGGGGCAGGGCTCCTACAATGAGCAGTTCTTC.

The sample holds a few counts of this clone. The chain couples TRBV5-6 to TRBJ2-7; 11 bases agree with TRBD1. The germline V gene encodes CDR1 SGHDT and CDR2 YYEEEE. Unmatched junction bases numbered 5, after V lost 4 bases and J lost 2 bases. The CDR3 length is 15 residues. This chain's CDR3 is CASSPGTGGTYEQYF. CDR3 coding DNA: TGTGCCAGCAGCCCAGGGACAGGGGGAACCTACGAGCAGTACTTC.

In its sample, this clone was seen once. The chain has TRBV6-4 and TRBJ2-2; 9 bases align to TRBD2. The germline V gene encodes CDR1 MRHNA and CDR2 SNTAGT. This CDR3 region has 18 residues. V was pared by 0 bases and J by 7 bases, with 12 bases of the junction left unmatched. The CDR3 here is CASSDSGRGEREVGELFF. For the CDR3, the DNA is TGTGCCAGCAGTGACTCGGGTAGGGGCGAGCGGGAGGTCGGGGAGCTGTTTTTT.

V is TRBV5-1 and J is TRBJ2-3; 7 bases align to TRBD1. The CDR3 consists of 17 residues. V shed 0 bases and J 3 bases; nucleotides not matched to a gene: 10. CDR1 is SGHRS, CDR2 YFSETQ, per germline. CDR3 residues: CASSLDVGTDYTDTQYF. The CDR3 bases are TGCGCCAGCAGCTTGGACGTGGGGACAGACTATACAGATACGCAGTATTTT.

This clone was seen only once. Mismatch with germline at one junction end may stem from a read error. V and J are TRBV2 and TRBJ1-1, with TRBD1 matching 8 bases. CDR1 and CDR2 (germline): SNHLY, FYNNEI. CDR3 length: 15 residues. The CDR3 here is CASREEGQGVAEAFF. CDR3 nucleotides: TGTGCCAGCAGAGAAGAAGGACAGGGCGTCGCTGAAGCTTTCTTT. Full variable domain (missing parts from reference TRBV2 and TRBJ1-1): EPEVTQTPSHQVTQMGQEVILRCVPISNHLYFYWYRQILGQKVEFLVSFYNNEISEKSEIFDDQFSVERPDGSNFTLKIRSTKLEDSAMYFCASREEGQGVAEAFFGQGTRLTVV.

The chain is built from TRBV5-6 and TRBJ2-3; no firm D call. V was shortened by 2 bases and J by 1 base, with 8 bases between the two germline ends. From germline, CDR1 is SGHDT and CDR2 YYEEEE. The CDR3 is 14 residues long. The CDR3 DNA follows: TGTGCCAGCAGCTTTGTACGGGGCACAGATACGCAGTATTTT. Translating gives CASSFVRGTDTQYF.

The chain combines TRBV7-6 with TRBJ1-1; D remains ambiguous. The CDR3 has 13 residues. Germline assignment: CDR1 SGHVS and CDR2 FNYEAQ. Trimming took 5 bases from V and 1 from J, leaving 8 bases between them. The CDR3 here is CASSRDTNTEAFF. CDR3 DNA: TGTGCCAGCAGCCGTGACACGAACACTGAAGCTTTCTTT.

The chain joins TRBV27 to TRBJ2-7, with D possibly being TRBD1 (5 bases). Trimming shortened V by 3 bases and J by 6 bases, and 9 bases separated the two germline ends. Germline CDR1 is MNHEY and CDR2 is SMNVEV (reference sequence). This CDR3 has 12 residues. In DNA form, the CDR3 reads TGTGCCAGCAGTTTTGGAAGGGGCGAGCAGTACTTC. This translates into CASSFGRGEQYF.

V and J are TRBV5-1 and TRBJ2-7, with D possibly TRBD2 on 5 matching bases. The CDR3 totals 16 residues. Germline V lookup: CDR1 SGHRS, CDR2 YFSETQ. The germline V and J ends were trimmed by 0 bases and 7 bases, with 20 bases remaining between them. CDR3 sequence reads: CASSLDAGGNPMEQYF. Here the CDR3 DNA reads TGCGCCAGCAGCTTGGATGCAGGAGGAAACCCTATGGAGCAGTACTTC.

This clone turned up a few times. The V and J genes are TRBV6-5 and TRBJ1-4, with D tentatively TRBD1 (5 bases). V shed 0 bases and J shed 10 bases, with 9 bases lying between them. The length of the CDR3 is 13 residues. Germline V CDR1 and CDR2: MNHEY, SVGAGI. In DNA form, the CDR3 reads TGTGCCAGCAGTTACTCGACGGGGGGAAAACTGTTTTTT. Amino acids: CASSYSTGGKLFF.

The chain links TRBV7-8 to TRBJ1-5, with TRBD1 as a possible D gene (6 bases). The V gene's germline CDR1 is SGHVS and CDR2 FQNEAQ. There are 16 residues in the CDR3. V was cut by 5 bases and J by 5 bases, with 19 bases left in between. CDR3 region: CASSVAGRGIYQPQHF. CDR3 sequence (DNA): TGTGCCAGCAGCGTCGCCGGGAGGGGGATTTATCAGCCCCAGCATTTT.

This clone was observed a few times. The gene calls are TRBV6-1 and TRBJ1-2; D is perhaps TRBD1 (6 bases). The germline V and J ends were trimmed by 3 bases and 4 bases, with 18 bases remaining between them. This CDR3 is built from 16 residues. Looked up from germline, CDR1 is MNHNS and CDR2 is SASEGT. CDR3 loop: CASSDYSDRPSYGYTF. The CDR3 coding sequence is TGTGCCAGCAGTGACTATTCTGACAGGCCTAGCTATGGCTACACCTTC.

The rearrangement uses TRBV19 and TRBJ2-5, with TRBD1 identical over 8 bases. Trimming took 7 bases from V and 5 from J; bases not matched to a gene: 15. CDR1 is LNHDA, CDR2 SQIVND, per germline (reference sequence). This CDR3 has 16 amino acids. The CDR3 loop reads CASTPRTGGLRETQYF. The CDR3 DNA follows: TGTGCCAGTACCCCCCGTACAGGGGGTCTAAGGGAGACCCAGTACTTC. Full variable domain (outside the CDR3, taken from reference TRBV19 and TRBJ2-5): DGGITQSPKYLFRKEGQNVTLSCEQNLNHDAMYWYRQDPGQGLRLIYYSQIVNDFQKGDIAEGYSVSREKKESFPLTVTSAQKNPTAFYLCASTPRTGGLRETQYFGPGTRLLVL.

The chain employs TRBV4-3 and TRBJ2-1; 11 bases match TRBD2. Per germline, CDR1 LGHNA and CDR2 YSLEER. V dropped 2 bases and J dropped 4; count of bases not matched to a gene: 7. The CDR3 sequence is 17 residues long. CDR3 nucleotide sequence: TGCGCCAGCAGCCAATACAAAACTAGCGGGAGTTACAATGAGCAGTTCTTC. It is translated as CASSQYKTSGSYNEQFF.